This TCR beta chain derives from a study of CD8 T cell repertoires and HIV-1 epitope variants. Across the study: Controls were a CMV, EBV and flu peptide pool, Ebola AY9 negative control, and no-peptide well.

Looked up from germline, CDR1 is SGHVS and CDR2 is FNYEAQ. The CDR3 is 15 residues long. V shed 1 base and J 3 bases; nucleotides not matched to a gene: 3. Assay: immunoSEQ multiplex PCR; the TCRdb copy retains only in-frame clones and omits some. The profile covers under 6,500 clones, with roughly 60% appearing a single time and around 40% taken by the ten largest. Concerning this clone: What it binds is unknown.

The receptor comes from a male donor with HIV. The specimen was cultured CD8+ T cells derived from PBMCs. The rearrangement links TRBV7-6 to TRBJ1-2, with 9 positions matching TRBD1. The CDR3 reads CASSLGTGADYGYTF. In DNA, the CDR3 is TGTGCCAGCAGCTTAGGGACAGGGGCGGACTATGGCTACACCTTC.